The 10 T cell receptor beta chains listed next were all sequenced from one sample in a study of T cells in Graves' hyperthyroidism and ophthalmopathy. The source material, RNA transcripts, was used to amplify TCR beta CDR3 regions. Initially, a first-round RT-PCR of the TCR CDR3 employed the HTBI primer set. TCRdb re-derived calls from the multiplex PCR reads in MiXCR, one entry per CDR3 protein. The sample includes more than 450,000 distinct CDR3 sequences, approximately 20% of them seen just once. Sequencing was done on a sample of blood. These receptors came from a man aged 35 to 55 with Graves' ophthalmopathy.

The CDR3 protein is CASRTGGDEQFF. In DNA, the CDR3 is TGTGCCAGCAGAACCGGGGGGGATGAGCAGTTCTTC. The rearrangement links TRBV6-1 to TRBJ2-1; TRBD2 aligns across 8 bases. The CDR3 is made up of 12 amino acids. In germline, CDR1 is MNHNS, CDR2 SASEGT. With 6 bases clipped from V and 8 bases from J, the junction kept 3 bases outside the gene matches.

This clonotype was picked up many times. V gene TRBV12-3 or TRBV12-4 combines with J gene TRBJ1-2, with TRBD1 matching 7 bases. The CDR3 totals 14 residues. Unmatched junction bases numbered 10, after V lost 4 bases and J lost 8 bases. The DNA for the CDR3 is TGTGCCAGCAGTTCCGGGACAGCTTTATGGGGCTACACCTTC. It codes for CASSSGTALWGYTF.

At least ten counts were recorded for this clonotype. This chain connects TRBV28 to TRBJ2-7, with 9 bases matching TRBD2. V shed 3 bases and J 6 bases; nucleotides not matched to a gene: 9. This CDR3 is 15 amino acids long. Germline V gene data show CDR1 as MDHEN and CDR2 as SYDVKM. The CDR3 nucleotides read TGTGCCAGCAGTTTGTTTCGCGGGGGGGCAATCGAGCAGTACTTC. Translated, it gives CASSLFRGGAIEQYF.

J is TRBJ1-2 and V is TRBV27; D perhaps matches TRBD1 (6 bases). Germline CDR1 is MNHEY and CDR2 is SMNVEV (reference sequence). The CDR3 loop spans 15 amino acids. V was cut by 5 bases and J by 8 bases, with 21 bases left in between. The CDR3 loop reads CASSASRGGLRGYTF. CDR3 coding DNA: TGTGCCAGCAGTGCCTCGAGGGGGGGGCTGAGAGGCTACACCTTC.

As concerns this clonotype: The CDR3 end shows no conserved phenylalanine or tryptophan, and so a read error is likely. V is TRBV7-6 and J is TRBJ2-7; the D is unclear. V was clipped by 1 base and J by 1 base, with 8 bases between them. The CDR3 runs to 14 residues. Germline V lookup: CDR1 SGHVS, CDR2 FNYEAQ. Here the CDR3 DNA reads TGTGCCAGCAGCTTAGTCGAGATGTCCTACGAGCAGTACCTC. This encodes CASSLVEMSYEQYL.

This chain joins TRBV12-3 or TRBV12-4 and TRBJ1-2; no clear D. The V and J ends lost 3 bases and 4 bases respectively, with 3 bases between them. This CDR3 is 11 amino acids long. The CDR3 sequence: CASSFSYGYTF. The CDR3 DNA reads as TGTGCCAGCAGTTTCTCCTATGGCTACACCTTC.

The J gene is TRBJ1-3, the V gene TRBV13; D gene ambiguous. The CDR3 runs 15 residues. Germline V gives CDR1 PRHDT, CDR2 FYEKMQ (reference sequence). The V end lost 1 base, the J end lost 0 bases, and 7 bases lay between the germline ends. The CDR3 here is CASSLAPSSGNTIYF. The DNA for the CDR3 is TGTGCCAGCAGCTTAGCCCCGAGCTCTGGAAACACCATATATTTT. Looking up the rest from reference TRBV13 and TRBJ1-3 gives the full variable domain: AAGVIQSPRHLIKEKRETATLKCYPIPRHDTVYWYQQGPGQDPQFLISFYEKMQSDKGSIPDRFSAQQFSDYHSELNMSSLELGDSALYFCASSLAPSSGNTIYFGEGSWLTVV.

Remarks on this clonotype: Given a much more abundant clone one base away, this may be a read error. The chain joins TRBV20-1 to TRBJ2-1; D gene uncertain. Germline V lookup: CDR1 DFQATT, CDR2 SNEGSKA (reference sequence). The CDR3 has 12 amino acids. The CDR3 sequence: CGARDRPSRQFF. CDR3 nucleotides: TGCGGTGCTAGAGATCGGCCTAGTCGCCAGTTCTTC.

The CDR3 DNA reads as TGTGCCAGCAGCCTGGGGGGGGCGCAGTACGAGCAGTACTTC. Translated, it gives CASSLGGAQYEQYF. This rearrangement joins TRBV12-3 or TRBV12-4 to TRBJ2-7, with D perhaps matching TRBD2 (7 bases). The CDR3 contains 14 residues. The germline V and J ends were trimmed by 6 bases and 4 bases, with 16 bases remaining between them.

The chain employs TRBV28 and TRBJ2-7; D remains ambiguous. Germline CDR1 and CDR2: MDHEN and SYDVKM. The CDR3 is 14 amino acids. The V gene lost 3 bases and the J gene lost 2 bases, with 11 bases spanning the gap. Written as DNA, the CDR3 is TGTGCCAGCAGTTTTTCGCGGAACCCCTACGAGCAGTACTTC. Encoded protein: CASSFSRNPYEQYF.